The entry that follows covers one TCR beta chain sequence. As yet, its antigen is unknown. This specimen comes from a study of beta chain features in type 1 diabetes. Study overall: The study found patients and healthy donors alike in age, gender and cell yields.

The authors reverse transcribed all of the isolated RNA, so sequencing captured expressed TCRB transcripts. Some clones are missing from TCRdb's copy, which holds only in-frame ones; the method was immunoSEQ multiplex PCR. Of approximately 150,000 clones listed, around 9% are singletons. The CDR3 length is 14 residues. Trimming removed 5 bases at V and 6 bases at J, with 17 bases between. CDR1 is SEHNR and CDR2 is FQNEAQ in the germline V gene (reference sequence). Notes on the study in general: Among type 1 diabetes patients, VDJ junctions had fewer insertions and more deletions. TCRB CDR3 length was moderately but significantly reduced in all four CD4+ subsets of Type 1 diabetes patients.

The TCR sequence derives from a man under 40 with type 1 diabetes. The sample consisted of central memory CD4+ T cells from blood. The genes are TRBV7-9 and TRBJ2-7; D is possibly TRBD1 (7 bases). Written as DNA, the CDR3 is TGTGCCAGCAGCACAGGGGTCAGGGGGGCCGAGCAGTACTTC. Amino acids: CASSTGVRGAEQYF.